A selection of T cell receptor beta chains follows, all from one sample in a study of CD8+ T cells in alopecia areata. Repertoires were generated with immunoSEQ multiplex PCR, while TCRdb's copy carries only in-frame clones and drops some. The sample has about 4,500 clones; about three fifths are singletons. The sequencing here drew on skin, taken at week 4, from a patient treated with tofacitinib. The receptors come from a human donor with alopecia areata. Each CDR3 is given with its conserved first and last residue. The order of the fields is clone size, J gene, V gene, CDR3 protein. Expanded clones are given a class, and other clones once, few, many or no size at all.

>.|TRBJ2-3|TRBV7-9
CASSLGGSTQYF
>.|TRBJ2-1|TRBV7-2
CASSLGDYEQFF
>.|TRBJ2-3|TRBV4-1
CASSQDSYGLAGTSTDTQYF
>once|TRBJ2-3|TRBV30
CAWSKGRESDTQYF
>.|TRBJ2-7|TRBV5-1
CASSQGTGDEQYF
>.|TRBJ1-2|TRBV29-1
CSVPGQATRGYTF
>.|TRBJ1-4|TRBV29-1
CSVGVGLQAIF
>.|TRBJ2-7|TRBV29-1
CSLRWGGEQYF
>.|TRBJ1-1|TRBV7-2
CASSIQGLNTEAFF
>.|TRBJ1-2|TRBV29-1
CSVTTDNYGYTF
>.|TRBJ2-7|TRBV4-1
CASSAPGQGYEQYF
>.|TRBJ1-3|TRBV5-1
CASSLEEGNTIYF
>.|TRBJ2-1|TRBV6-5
CASSYTDSSSYNEQFF
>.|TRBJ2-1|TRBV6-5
CASSLTRGAEQFF
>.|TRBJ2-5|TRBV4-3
CASSQYLGGETQYF
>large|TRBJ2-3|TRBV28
CASGKRDTQYF
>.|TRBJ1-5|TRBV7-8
CASSLLSGVGNQPQHF
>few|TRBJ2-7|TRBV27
CASSYPGQGVYEQYF
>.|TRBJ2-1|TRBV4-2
CASSQRREDYNEQFF
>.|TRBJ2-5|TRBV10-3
CAIGQGGETQYF
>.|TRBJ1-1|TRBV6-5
CASSYGVRNTEAFF
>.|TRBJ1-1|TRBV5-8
CASSSPGGLFRRDTEAFF
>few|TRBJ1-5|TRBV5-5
CASSLARTANQPQHF
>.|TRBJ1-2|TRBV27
CASSPRGHATHGYTF
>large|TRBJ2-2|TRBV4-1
CASSQEGPRAGGTGELFF
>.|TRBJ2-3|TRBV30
CAWAGLAGGWGDTQYF
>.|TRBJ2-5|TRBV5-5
CASMDSGVGETQYF
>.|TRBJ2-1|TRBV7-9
CASSPGLAGHNEQFF
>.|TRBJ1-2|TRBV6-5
CASLDAHYGYTF
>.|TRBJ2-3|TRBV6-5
CASSSSGTGGSDTQYF
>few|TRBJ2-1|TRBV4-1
CASSQDRSSLSSYNEQFF
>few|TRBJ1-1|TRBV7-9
CASSLRGNTEAFF
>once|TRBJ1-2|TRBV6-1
CASSENPLASGYTF
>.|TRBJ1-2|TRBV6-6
CASRGSGDYGYTF
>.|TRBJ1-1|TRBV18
CASSPLAENTEAFF
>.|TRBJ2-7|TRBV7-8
CASSLGSGRYEQYF
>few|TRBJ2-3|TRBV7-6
CASSPRQGEDTQYF
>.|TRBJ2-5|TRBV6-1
CASSALGGRETQYF
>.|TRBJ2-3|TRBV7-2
CASSLGLAATDTQYF
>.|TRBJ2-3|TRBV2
CASSEAGGRRTDTQYF
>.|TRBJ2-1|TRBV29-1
CSVELAGRDNEQFF
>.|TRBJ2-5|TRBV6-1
CASSTETQYF
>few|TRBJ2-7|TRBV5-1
CASSWDNYEQYF
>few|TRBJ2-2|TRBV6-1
CASRSIAGGAGELFF
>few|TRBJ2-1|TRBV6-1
CASWFSSYNEQFF
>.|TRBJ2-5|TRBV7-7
CASSLAVQETQYF
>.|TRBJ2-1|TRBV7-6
CASSLARANEQFF
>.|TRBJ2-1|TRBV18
CASSPAGSNEQFF
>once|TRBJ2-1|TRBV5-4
CASSLGNEQFF
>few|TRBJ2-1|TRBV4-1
CASKGGRSELARNEQFF
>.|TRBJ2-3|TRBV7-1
CASSSSIPFVMQDTQYF
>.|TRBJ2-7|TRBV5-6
CASSFKGLLPEQYF
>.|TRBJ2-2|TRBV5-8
CASSLWWTGRTGELFF